This record looks at one T cell receptor beta chain sequence and its context. This sample was taken from a study of shared T cell receptors in the human thymus. The method was immunoSEQ multiplex PCR; TCRdb's version includes in-frame clones alone and lacks a portion of them. The sample carries hundreds of thousands of clones, roughly 90% recorded once. The germline CDR1 and CDR2 sequences are LGHNA and YNFKEQ. V shed 4 bases, J shed 0 bases, and the junction held 11 bases outside the gene matches. The CDR3 extends over 19 amino acids. These same records also appear under a second study, on human thymus T cells. This second study notes: Corrective surgery for congenital heart defects was being performed on the healthy Finnish infants who served as donors. Thymus pieces cut out during corrective heart surgery were the tissue that was used. Across thymic and blood repertoires, the usage of V and J genes appeared to be biased. Related reports documented highly overlapping thymic repertoires among unrelated individuals.

The clonotype originates from a boy under three years old with a congenital heart defect. Sequencing input: thymocytes. The chain links TRBV4-2 to TRBJ2-6; TRBD2 aligns across 8 bases. The CDR3 coding sequence is TGTGCCAGCAGCCGGGAGGCGGAACTAGCGGACTCTGGGGCCAACGTCCTGACTTTC. It yields the protein CASSREAELADSGANVLTF.